In its sample, the clone carrying this TCR beta chain was seen a few times. This record comes from a study of T-cell reconstitution after alpha-beta-depleted transplantation in children. Germline V gives CDR1 LGHNA, CDR2 YSLEER. The CDR3 sequence is 14 residues long. V gave up 1 base and J gave up 7 bases, with 13 bases separating them. Unique molecular identifiers were built into the TCRbeta library. MiXCR, run by TCRdb on the PCR reads, gives a single entry per CDR3 protein. The repertoire holds 500,000 to 600,000 distinct CDR3 sequences, with around a third as singletons. The chain employs TRBV4-3 and TRBJ1-1, with D possibly TRBD1 on 6 matching bases. This clonotype was sampled from a human donor who donated a stem cell graft to a child with aplastic anemia. The specimen comprised PBMCs from the stem cell graft donor, sampled from the stem cell graft. Here the CDR3 reads CASSQVTGTVEAFF. Here the CDR3 DNA reads TGCGCCAGCAGCCAAGTAACAGGGACCGTTGAAGCTTTCTTT.